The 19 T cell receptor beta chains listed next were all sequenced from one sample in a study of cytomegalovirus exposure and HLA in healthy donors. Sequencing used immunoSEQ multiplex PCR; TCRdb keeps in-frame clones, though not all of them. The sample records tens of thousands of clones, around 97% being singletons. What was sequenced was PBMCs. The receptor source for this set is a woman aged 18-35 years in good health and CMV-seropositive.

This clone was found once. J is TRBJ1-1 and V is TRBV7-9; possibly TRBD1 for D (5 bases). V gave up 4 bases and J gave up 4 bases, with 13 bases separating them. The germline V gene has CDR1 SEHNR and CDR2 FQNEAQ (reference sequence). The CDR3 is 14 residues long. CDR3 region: CASSSRERSTEAFF. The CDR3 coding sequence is TGTGCCAGCAGCTCCAGGGAAAGGAGCACTGAAGCTTTCTTT.

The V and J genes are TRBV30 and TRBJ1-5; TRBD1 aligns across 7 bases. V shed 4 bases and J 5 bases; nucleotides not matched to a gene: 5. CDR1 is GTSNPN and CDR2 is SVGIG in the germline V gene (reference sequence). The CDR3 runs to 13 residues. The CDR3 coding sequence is TGTGCCTGGAATGGAGGGGGCCATCAGCCCCAGCATTTT. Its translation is CAWNGGGHQPQHF.

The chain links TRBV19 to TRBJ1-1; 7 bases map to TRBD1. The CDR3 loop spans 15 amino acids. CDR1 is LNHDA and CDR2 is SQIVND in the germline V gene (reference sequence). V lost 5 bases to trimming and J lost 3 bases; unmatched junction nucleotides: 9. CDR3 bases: TGTGCCAGTAGTTCGACAGGGCGTGGGGACACTGAAGCTTTCTTT. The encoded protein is CASSSTGRGDTEAFF.

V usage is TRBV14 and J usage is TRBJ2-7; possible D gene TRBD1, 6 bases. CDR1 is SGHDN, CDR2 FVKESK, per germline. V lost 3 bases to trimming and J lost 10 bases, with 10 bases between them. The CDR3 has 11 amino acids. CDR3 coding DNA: TGTGCCAGCAGCCAGGGGGCCGTACAGTACTTC. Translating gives CASSQGAVQYF.

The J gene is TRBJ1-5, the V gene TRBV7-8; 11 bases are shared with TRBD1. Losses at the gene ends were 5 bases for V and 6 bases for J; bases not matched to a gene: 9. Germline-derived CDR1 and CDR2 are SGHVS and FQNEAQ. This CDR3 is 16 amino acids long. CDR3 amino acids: CASSPYGQGAIQPQHF. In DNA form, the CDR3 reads TGTGCCAGCAGCCCCTATGGACAGGGGGCTATTCAGCCCCAGCATTTT.

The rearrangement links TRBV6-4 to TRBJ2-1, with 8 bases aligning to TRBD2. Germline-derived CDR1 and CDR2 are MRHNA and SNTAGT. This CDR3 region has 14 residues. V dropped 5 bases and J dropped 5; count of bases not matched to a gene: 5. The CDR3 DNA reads TGTGCCAGCAGTCCAGCGGGAGAGAACAATGAGCAGTTCTTC. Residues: CASSPAGENNEQFF.

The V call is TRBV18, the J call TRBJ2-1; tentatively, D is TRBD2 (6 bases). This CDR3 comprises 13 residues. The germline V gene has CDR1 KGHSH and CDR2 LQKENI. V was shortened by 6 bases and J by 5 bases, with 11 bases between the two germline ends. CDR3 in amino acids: CASSRDLNNEQFF. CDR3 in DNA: TGTGCCAGCTCTCGGGACTTAAACAATGAGCAGTTCTTC.

The CDR3 sequence is CAWSLGQLSLNYGYTF. In DNA form, the CDR3 reads TGTGCCTGGAGTCTCGGACAGCTCTCCTTAAACTATGGCTACACCTTC. The genes are TRBV30 and TRBJ1-2, with a weak D call TRBD1 (6 bases). CDR3 length: 16 residues. The germline V gene encodes CDR1 GTSNPN and CDR2 SVGIG (reference sequence). Trimming pared 2 bases from V and 2 bases from J, leaving 18 bases between.

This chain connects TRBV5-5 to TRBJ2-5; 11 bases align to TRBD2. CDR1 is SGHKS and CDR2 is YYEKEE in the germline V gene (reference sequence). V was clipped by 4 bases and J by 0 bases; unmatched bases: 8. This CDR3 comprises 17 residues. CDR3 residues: CASSRLAGRVYQETQYF. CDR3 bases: TGTGCCAGCAGCCGACTAGCGGGGAGGGTGTACCAAGAGACCCAGTACTTC.

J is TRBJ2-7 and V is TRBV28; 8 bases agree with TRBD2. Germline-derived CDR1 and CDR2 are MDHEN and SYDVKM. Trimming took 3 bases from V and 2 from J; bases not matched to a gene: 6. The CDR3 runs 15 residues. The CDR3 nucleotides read TGTGCCAGCAGTTTGGTTAGCGGGATTGCCTACGAGCAGTACTTC. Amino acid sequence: CASSLVSGIAYEQYF.

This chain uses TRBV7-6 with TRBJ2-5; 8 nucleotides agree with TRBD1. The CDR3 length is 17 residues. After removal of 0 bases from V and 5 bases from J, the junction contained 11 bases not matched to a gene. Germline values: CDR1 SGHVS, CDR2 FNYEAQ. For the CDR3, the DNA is TGTGCCAGCAGCTTAGCCCCAGGGGGCGCGGAAATTGAGACCCAGTACTTC. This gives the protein CASSLAPGGAEIETQYF.

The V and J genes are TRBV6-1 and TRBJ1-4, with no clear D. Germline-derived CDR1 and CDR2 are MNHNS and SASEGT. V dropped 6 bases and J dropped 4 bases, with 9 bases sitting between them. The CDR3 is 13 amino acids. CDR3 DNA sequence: TGTGCCAGCAGGGGCACAAATAATGAAAAACTGTTTTTT. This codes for CASRGTNNEKLFF.

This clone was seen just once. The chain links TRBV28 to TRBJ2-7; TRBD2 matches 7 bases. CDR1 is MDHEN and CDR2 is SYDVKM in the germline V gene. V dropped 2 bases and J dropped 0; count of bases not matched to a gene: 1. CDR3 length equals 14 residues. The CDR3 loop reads CASSLRGVSYEQYF. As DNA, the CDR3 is TGTGCCAGCAGTTTACGGGGGGTCTCCTACGAGCAGTACTTC.

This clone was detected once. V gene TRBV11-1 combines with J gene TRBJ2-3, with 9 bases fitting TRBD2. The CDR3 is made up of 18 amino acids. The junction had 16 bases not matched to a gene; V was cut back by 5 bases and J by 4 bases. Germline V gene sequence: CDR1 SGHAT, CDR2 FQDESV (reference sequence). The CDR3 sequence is CASSTAGTSPLRSDTQYF. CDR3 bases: TGTGCCAGCAGCACCGCCGGGACTAGCCCCCTTCGATCAGATACGCAGTATTTT.

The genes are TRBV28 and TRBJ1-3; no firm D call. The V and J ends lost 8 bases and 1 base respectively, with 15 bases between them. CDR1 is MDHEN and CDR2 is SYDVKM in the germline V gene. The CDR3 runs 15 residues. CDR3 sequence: CASFSSGRSGNTIYF. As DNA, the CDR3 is TGTGCCAGCTTTTCATCCGGGAGATCTGGAAACACCATATATTTT.

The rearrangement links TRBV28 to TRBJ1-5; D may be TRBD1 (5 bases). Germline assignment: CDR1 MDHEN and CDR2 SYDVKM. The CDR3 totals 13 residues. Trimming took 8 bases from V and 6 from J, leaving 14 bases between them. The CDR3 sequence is CASRVRVSQPQHF. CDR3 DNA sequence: TGTGCCAGCCGGGTCAGGGTGAGTCAGCCCCAGCATTTT.

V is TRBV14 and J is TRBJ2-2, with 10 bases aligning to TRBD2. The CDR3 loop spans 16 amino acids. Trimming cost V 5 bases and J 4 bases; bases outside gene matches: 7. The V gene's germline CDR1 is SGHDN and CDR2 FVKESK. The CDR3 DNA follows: TGTGCCAGCAGCTCTGGACTAGCGGATCTCACCGGGGAGCTGTTTTTT. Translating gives CASSSGLADLTGELFF.

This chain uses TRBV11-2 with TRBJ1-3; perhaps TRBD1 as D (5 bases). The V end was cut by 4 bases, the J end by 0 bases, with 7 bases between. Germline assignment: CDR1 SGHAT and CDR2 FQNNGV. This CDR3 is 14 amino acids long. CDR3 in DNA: TGTGCCAGCAGCTCCGGGGGCTCTGGAAACACCATATATTTT. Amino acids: CASSSGGSGNTIYF.

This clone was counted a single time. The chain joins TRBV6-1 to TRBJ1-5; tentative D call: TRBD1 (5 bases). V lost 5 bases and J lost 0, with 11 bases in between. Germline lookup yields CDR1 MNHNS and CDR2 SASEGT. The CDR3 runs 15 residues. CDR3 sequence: CASSLQDNSNQPQHF. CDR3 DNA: TGTGCCAGCAGTTTACAGGATAATAGCAATCAGCCCCAGCATTTT.